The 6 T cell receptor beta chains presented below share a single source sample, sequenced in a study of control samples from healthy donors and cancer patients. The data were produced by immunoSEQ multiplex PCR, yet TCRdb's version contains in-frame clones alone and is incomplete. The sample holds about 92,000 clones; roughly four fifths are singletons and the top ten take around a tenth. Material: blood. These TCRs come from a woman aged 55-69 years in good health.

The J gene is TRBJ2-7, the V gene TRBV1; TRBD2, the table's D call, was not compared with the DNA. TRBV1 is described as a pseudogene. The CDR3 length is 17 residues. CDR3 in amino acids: CTSSQGPGGRDPYEQYF. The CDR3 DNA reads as TGCACCAGCAGCCAAGGGCCCGGCGGGAGGGACCCCTACGAGCAGTACTTC.

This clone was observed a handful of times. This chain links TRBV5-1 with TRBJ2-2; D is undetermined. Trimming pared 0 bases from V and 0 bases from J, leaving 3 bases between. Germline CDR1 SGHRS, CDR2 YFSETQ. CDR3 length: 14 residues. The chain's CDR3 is CASSLGPNTGELFF. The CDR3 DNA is TGCGCCAGCAGCTTGGGCCCGAACACCGGGGAGCTGTTTTTT.

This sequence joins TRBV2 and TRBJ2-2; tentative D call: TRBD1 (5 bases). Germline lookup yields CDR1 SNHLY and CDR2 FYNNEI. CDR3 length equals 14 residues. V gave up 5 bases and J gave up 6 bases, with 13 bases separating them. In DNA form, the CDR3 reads TGTGCCAGCAGTCTATTGGGGCCCCCCGGGGAGCTGTTTTTT. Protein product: CASSLLGPPGELFF.

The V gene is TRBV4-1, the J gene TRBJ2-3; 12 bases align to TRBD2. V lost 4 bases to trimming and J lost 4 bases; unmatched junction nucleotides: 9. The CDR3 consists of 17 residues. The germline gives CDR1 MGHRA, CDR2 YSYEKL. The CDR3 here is CASSLRRLAGVADTQYF. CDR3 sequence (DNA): TGCGCCAGCAGCCTTCGGCGACTAGCGGGAGTCGCAGATACGCAGTATTTT.

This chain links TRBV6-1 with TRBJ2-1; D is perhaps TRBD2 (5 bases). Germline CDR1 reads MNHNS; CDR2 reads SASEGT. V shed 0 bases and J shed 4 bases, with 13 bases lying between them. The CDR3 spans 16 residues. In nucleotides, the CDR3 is TGTGCCAGCAGTGAAGCGGTCGGGATCTTGTACAATGAGCAGTTCTTC. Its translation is CASSEAVGILYNEQFF.

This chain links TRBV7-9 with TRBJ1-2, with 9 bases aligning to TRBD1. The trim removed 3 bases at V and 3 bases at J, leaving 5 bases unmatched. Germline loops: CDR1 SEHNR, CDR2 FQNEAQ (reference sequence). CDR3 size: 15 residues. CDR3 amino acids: CASSFTGGEDYGYTF. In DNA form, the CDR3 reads TGTGCCAGCAGCTTCACAGGGGGCGAGGACTATGGCTACACCTTC.